This record concerns one TCR beta chain sequence. This record comes from a study of CXCR3-negative and CXCR3-positive naive CD8 T cells. Germline-derived CDR1 and CDR2 are LGHNA and YSLEER. The CDR3 loop spans 14 amino acids. Each TRB cDNA library was prepared by 5' RACE (with UMI labels). Reanalyzing the 5' RACE reads, TCRdb keeps one entry per CDR3 protein, without DNA. Its clone listing holds under 55,000 distinct CDR3 sequences. Sequencing was done on a sample of memory CD8+ T cells from blood. The chain carries TRBV4-3 and TRBJ1-1; lacking DNA, the TRBD1 call made by TCRdb goes unchecked. The sequence was obtained from a human donor in good health. Some clones in this sample may be carry-over from other donors' samples. The CDR3 here is CASSHPPGQGGAFF.